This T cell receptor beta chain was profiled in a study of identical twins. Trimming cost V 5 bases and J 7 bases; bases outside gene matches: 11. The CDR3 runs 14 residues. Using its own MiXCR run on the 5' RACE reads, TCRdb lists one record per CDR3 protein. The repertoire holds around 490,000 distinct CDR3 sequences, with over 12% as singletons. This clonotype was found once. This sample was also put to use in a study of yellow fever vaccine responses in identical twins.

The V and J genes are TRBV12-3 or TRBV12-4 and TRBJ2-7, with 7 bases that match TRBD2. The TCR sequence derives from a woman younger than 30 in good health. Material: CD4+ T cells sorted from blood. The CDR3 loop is CASSATPGRGEQYF. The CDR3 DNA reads TGTGCCAGCAGTGCAACCCCAGGGCGGGGGGAGCAGTACTTC.